The following is a T cell receptor (beta chain) sequence with its context. Its antigen is as yet unknown. Sequencing used immunoSEQ multiplex PCR; TCRdb keeps in-frame clones, though not all of them. The table shows approximately 93,000 clones, with 85% occurring only once. The data originate from a study of glioma-infiltrating T cells after dendritic cell vaccination. As for the study in general: Monocyte-derived dendritic cells, cultured seven days with IL-4 and GM-CSF, were pulsed with autologous tumor lysate.

V was cut by 6 bases and J by 2 bases, with 14 bases left in between. This CDR3 is built from 14 residues. CDR1 and CDR2 from the germline V gene are MNHNS and SASEGT. Time point meaning: after dendritic cell vaccination, including at tumor progression/relapse. Only patients with spare fresh-frozen tumor and over two years of follow-up were included. No glioblastoma patient carried an isocitrate dehydrogenase mutation. General study findings and limits: The cohort had few patients with full blood and tumor sets.

The gene calls are TRBV6-1 and TRBJ2-7; TRBD1 is a possible D gene (6 bases). The TCR comes from a human donor with glioblastoma. The sample in question was blood, obtained after dendritic cell vaccination. DNA for the CDR3: TGTGCCAGCAGGGCAAGGACAGCAACCTACGAGCAGTACTTC. Its translation: CASRARTATYEQYF.